This TCR beta chain is drawn from a study of cytomegalovirus exposure and HLA in healthy donors. The overall study: Around 190 million T cells yielded 117 million unique TCR beta sequences, as an earlier analysis found.

Concerning this clone: No antigen is known for it.

General study results and limits: In a later analysis, DRB1 alleles had the most associated TCRs; HLA-C alleles the fewest. In presence/absence analyses, roughly uniform sequencing depth across donors was assumed.

Primers for the PCR totalled 60 Vbeta and 13 Jbeta. TCRdb's copy holds only in-frame clones and misses some; the assay was immunoSEQ multiplex PCR. The sample gives roughly 190,000 clones, less than 85% of which show up once; over 1.5% is in the top ten. The germline V gene encodes CDR1 LGHNA and CDR2 YNFKEQ. With 0 bases clipped from V and 3 bases from J, the junction kept 16 bases outside the gene matches. The CDR3 has 22 residues. The sequence was obtained from a girl aged 10 to 17 in good health and CMV-seropositive. The sample comprised PBMCs. This chain uses TRBV4-2 with TRBJ2-6, with 11 bases that match TRBD2. CDR3 sequence reads: CASSQDLGGVRLAGLGANVLTF. CDR3 in DNA: TGTGCCAGCAGCCAAGATCTCGGGGGGGTGAGACTAGCGGGGCTTGGGGCCAACGTCCTGACTTTC.